The 19 T cell receptor beta chains presented below share a single source sample, sequenced in a study of T cell changes during pregnancy in multiple sclerosis. Method: immunoSEQ multiplex PCR; TCRdb's copy keeps in-frame clones and lacks some. The sample includes tens of thousands of clones, about 94% seen only once; the top ten take under 3%. Sequenced here: CD8+ T cells from peripheral blood mononuclear cells, sampled after pregnancy. The receptors derive from a female donor with multiple sclerosis, enrolled in a pregnancy study.

The DNA for the CDR3 is TGTGCCACCAGCCTCGCTGGGGCCAACGTCCTGACTTTC. Protein: CATSLAGANVLTF. J is TRBJ2-6 and V is TRBV15; D remains ambiguous. The germline V gene has CDR1 LNHNV and CDR2 YYDKDF (reference sequence). V was shortened by 5 bases and J by 2 bases, with 4 bases between the two germline ends. CDR3 size: 13 residues.

The genes are TRBV27 and TRBJ2-1; possible D gene TRBD2, 6 bases. This CDR3 has 15 amino acids. Germline loops: CDR1 MNHEY, CDR2 SMNVEV (reference sequence). The V gene lost 6 bases and the J gene lost 4 bases, with 16 bases spanning the gap. CDR3 nucleotides: TGTGCCAGCAGCCCCGGCGGGAATTGGTACAATGAGCAGTTCTTC. It encodes CASSPGGNWYNEQFF.

This rearrangement joins TRBV5-4 to TRBJ2-1, with 12 bases identical to TRBD2. The CDR3 is made up of 15 amino acids. V was pared by 0 bases and J by 10 bases, with 5 bases of the junction left unmatched. Germline CDR1 reads SGHNT; CDR2 reads YYREEE (reference sequence). The CDR3 region is CASSLVASGRAEQFF. DNA of the CDR3: TGTGCCAGCAGCTTGGTCGCTAGCGGGAGGGCCGAGCAGTTCTTC.

V and J are TRBV19 and TRBJ1-5; D ambiguous. Germline V gene sequence: CDR1 LNHDA, CDR2 SQIVND (reference sequence). The CDR3 spans 12 residues. V was trimmed by 1 base and J by 9 bases, leaving 7 bases between them. As DNA, the CDR3 is TGTGCCAGTAGTATAGTCGGTCGGCCCCAGCATTTT. It encodes CASSIVGRPQHF. The whole variable domain, filled in from reference TRBV19 and TRBJ1-5, reads DGGITQSPKYLFRKEGQNVTLSCEQNLNHDAMYWYRQDPGQGLRLIYYSQIVNDFQKGDIAEGYSVSREKKESFPLTVTSAQKNPTAFYLCASSIVGRPQHFGDGTRLSIL.

This sequence joins TRBV6-1 and TRBJ2-5; the match to TRBD2 covers 7 bases. Per the germline V gene, CDR1 is MNHNS and CDR2 is SASEGT. The CDR3 is 14 amino acids. Unmatched junction bases numbered 6, after V lost 6 bases and J lost 2 bases. Written as DNA, the CDR3 is TGTGCCAGCAGAGTGAGCGGGATTCAAGAGACCCAGTACTTC. Translating gives CASRVSGIQETQYF.

The V gene is TRBV11-2, the J gene TRBJ1-2; D not resolved. CDR1 and CDR2 (germline): SGHAT, FQNNGV. The CDR3 has 15 amino acids. The V end was cut by 2 bases, the J end by 5 bases, with 15 bases between. CDR3 coding DNA: TGTGCCAGCAGCTTAAGCTTTAGGAGCATTTATGGCTACACCTTC. It yields the protein CASSLSFRSIYGYTF.

The chain joins TRBV27 to TRBJ1-2; 8 positions agree with TRBD1. This CDR3 has 13 amino acids. The germline V gene has CDR1 MNHEY and CDR2 SMNVEV (reference sequence). The ends lost 7 bases at V and 3 bases at J; junction bases unmatched: 4. CDR3 in amino acids: CASTPGGHYGYTF. CDR3 coding DNA: TGTGCCAGCACTCCAGGGGGCCACTATGGCTACACCTTC.

V and J are TRBV10-3 and TRBJ2-1, with D possibly TRBD1 on 5 matching bases. Germline lookup yields CDR1 ENHRY and CDR2 SYGVKD. V was clipped by 4 bases and J by 3 bases, with 16 bases between them. The CDR3 has 16 amino acids. The CDR3 sequence: CAISGLGLIGYNEQFF. Written as DNA, the CDR3 is TGTGCCATCAGTGGGTTGGGGCTTATCGGCTACAATGAGCAGTTCTTC.

The J gene is TRBJ2-2, the V gene TRBV7-3, with D possibly TRBD2 on 5 matching bases. CDR1 and CDR2 (germline): SGHTA, FQGTGA. The CDR3 spans 15 residues. The ends were cut back, 1 base at V and 11 bases at J, with 17 bases in the middle. In DNA, the CDR3 is TGTGCCAGCAGCTTAATTCCGGGTGCGCCGGGAGAGCTGTTTTTT. Translating it yields CASSLIPGAPGELFF. The whole variable domain, remainder taken from reference TRBV7-3 and TRBJ2-2, is GAGVSQTPSNKVTEKGKYVELRCDPISGHTALYWYRQSLGQGPEFLIYFQGTGAADDSGLPNDRFFAVRPEGSVSTLKIQRTERGDSAVYLCASSLIPGAPGELFFGEGSRLTVL.

CDR3 DNA: TGTGCCACGGCCGGGACAGGGGGGTCCTACGAGCAGTACTTC. Residues: CATAGTGGSYEQYF. The chain couples TRBV6-5 to TRBJ2-7, with 11 bases aligning to TRBD1. The length of the CDR3 is 14 residues. Germline CDR1 reads MNHEY; CDR2 reads SVGAGI. V dropped 10 bases and J dropped 1; count of bases not matched to a gene: 6.

The chain uses TRBV9 and TRBJ1-1; possible D gene TRBD1, 5 bases. The V end was cut by 3 bases, the J end by 6 bases, with 12 bases between. In germline, CDR1 is SGDLS, CDR2 YYNGEE. There are 13 residues in the CDR3. CDR3 residues: CASSGGGGAEAFF. The CDR3 DNA is TGTGCCAGCAGCGGTGGTGGGGGGGCTGAAGCTTTCTTT.

The chain carries TRBV7-2 and TRBJ1-1; D possibly corresponds to TRBD1 (6 bases). V was cut by 5 bases and J by 4 bases, with 11 bases left in between. Per germline, CDR1 SGHTA and CDR2 FQGNSA. The CDR3 spans 13 residues. The CDR3 DNA is TGTGCCAGCAGCAGCAACAGGGCCACTGAAGCTTTCTTT. Protein product: CASSSNRATEAFF.

The chain recombines TRBV5-5 with TRBJ2-1; 11 bases fit TRBD2. Looked up from germline, CDR1 is SGHKS and CDR2 is YYEKEE (reference sequence). This CDR3 spans 15 amino acids. The ends lost 5 bases at V and 4 bases at J; junction bases unmatched: 5. The CDR3 reads CASRQTSGKYNEQFF. In nucleotides, the CDR3 is TGTGCCAGCAGGCAGACTAGCGGGAAATACAATGAGCAGTTCTTC.

The rearrangement uses TRBV13 and TRBJ1-1; 7 bases are a match to TRBD1. The CDR3 loop spans 14 amino acids. CDR1 is PRHDT and CDR2 is FYEKMQ in the germline V gene (reference sequence). V lost 0 bases to trimming and J lost 5 bases; unmatched junction nucleotides: 3. For the CDR3, the DNA is TGTGCCAGCAGCTTAGGACAGGGGTGGACTGAAGCTTTCTTT. Its protein product is CASSLGQGWTEAFF.

The chain is built from TRBV27 and TRBJ2-7; perhaps TRBD1 as D (5 bases). Germline V gene sequence: CDR1 MNHEY, CDR2 SMNVEV (reference sequence). The CDR3 extends over 14 amino acids. V lost 2 bases, J lost 2 bases, and 10 bases lay in between. The CDR3, as DNA: TGTGCCAGCAGTTTAACGGCAGGGACCTACGAGCAGTACTTC. It yields the protein CASSLTAGTYEQYF.

V usage is TRBV30 and J usage is TRBJ2-5; TRBD1 matches at 10 bases. Gene TRBJ2-7 matches the end of the DNA better, so the J call may be wrong. This CDR3 comprises 14 residues. The germline CDR1 and CDR2 sequences are GTSNPN and SVGIG (reference sequence). The CDR3 DNA reads as TGTGCCTGGAGTGTAGGGACAGGGGTTTTCGAGCAGTACTTC. Protein product: CAWSVGTGVFEQYF.

The J gene is TRBJ1-2, the V gene TRBV6-5, with 8 bases lining up with TRBD1. This CDR3 spans 15 amino acids. J gave up 4 bases and V 4 bases, and 8 bases lay outside the gene matches. Per germline, CDR1 MNHEY and CDR2 SVGAGI. CDR3 region: CASSFGQGLTYGYTF. CDR3 nucleotides: TGTGCCAGCAGTTTCGGACAGGGCCTCACCTATGGCTACACCTTC.

Comments on this clone: This specimen includes other DNA sequences encoding the same CDR3. The genes are TRBV4-1 and TRBJ2-7; 10 bases line up with TRBD2. Germline assignment: CDR1 MGHRA and CDR2 YSYEKL. The V and J ends lost 1 base and 3 bases, in that order; junction bases with no gene match: 3. This CDR3 region has 15 residues. CDR3 protein: CASSQVSSGSYEQYF. The CDR3 bases are TGCGCCAGCAGCCAAGTCTCTAGCGGGAGCTACGAGCAGTACTTC.

V is TRBV10-3 and J is TRBJ2-7; D might be TRBD1 (5 bases). From germline, CDR1 is ENHRY and CDR2 SYGVKD. Trimming removed 11 bases from V and 5 bases from J, with 19 bases in between. The length of the CDR3 is 13 residues. The CDR3 region is CAASTTWGDEQYF. The CDR3 DNA follows: TGTGCCGCGTCAACAACCTGGGGCGACGAGCAGTACTTC.